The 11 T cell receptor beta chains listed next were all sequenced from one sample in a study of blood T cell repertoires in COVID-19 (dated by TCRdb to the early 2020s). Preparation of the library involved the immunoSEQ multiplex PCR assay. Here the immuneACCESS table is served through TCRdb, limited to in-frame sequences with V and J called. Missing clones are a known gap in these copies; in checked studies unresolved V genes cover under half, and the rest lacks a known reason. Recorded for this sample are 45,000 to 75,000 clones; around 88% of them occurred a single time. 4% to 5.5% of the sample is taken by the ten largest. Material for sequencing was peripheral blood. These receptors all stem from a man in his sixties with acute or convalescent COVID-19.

In nucleotides, the CDR3 is TGCGCCAGCCAACTTACTGTGAACACTGAAGCTTTCTTT. Amino acid sequence: CASQLTVNTEAFF. This chain links TRBV10-1 with TRBJ1-1; D is ambiguous. CDR1 is WNHNN, CDR2 SYGVQD, per germline (reference sequence). The CDR3 covers 13 residues. V was pared by 8 bases and J by 0 bases, with 10 bases between.

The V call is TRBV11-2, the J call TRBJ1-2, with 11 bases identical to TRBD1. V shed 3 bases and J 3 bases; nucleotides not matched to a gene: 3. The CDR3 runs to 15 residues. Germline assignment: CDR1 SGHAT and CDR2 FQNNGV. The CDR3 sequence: CASSFGTGGYYGYTF. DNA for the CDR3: TGTGCCAGCAGCTTTGGGACAGGGGGGTACTATGGCTACACCTTC.

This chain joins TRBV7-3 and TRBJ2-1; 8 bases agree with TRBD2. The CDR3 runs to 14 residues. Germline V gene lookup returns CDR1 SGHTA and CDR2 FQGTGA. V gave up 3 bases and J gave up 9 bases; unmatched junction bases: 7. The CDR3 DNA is TGTGCCAGCAGCTTTCAGCGGGAGTCGAGTGAGCAGTTCTTC. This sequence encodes CASSFQRESSEQFF. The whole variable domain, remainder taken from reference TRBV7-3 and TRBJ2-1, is GAGVSQTPSNKVTEKGKYVELRCDPISGHTALYWYRQSLGQGPEFLIYFQGTGAADDSGLPNDRFFAVRPEGSVSTLKIQRTERGDSAVYLCASSFQRESSEQFFGPGTRLTVL.

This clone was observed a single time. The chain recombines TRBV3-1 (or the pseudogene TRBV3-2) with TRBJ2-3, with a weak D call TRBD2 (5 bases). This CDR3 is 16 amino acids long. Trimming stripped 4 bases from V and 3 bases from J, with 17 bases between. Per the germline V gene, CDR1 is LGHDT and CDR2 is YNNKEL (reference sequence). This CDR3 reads CASSRGVGSGTDTQYF. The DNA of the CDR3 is TGTGCCAGCAGCCGGGGAGTAGGGAGTGGAACAGATACGCAGTATTTT.

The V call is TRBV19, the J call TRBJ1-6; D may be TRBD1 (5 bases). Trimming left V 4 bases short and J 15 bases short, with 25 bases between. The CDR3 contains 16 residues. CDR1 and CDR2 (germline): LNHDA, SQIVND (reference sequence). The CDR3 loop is CASSNRSPLQGNYLHF. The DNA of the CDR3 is TGTGCCAGTAGTAACCGGTCCCCCCTCCAGGGTAACTACCTCCACTTT.

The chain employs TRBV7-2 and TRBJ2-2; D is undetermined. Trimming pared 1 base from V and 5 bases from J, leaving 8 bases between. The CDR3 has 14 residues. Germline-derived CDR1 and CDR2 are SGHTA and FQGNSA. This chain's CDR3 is CASSLVPKTGELFF. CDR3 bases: TGTGCCAGCAGCTTAGTGCCTAAGACCGGGGAGCTGTTTTTT. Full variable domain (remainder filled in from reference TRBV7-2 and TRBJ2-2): GAGVSQSPSNKVTEKGKDVELRCDPISGHTALYWYRQSLGQGLEFLIYFQGNSAPDKSGLPSDRFSAERTGGSVSTLTIQRTQQEDSAVYLCASSLVPKTGELFFGEGSRLTVL.

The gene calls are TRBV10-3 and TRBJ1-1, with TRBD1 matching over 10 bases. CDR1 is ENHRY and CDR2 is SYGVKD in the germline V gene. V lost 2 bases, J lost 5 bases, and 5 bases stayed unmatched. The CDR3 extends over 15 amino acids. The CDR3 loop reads CAISEGTGVWTEAFF. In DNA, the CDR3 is TGTGCCATCAGTGAGGGGACAGGGGTGTGGACTGAAGCTTTCTTT.

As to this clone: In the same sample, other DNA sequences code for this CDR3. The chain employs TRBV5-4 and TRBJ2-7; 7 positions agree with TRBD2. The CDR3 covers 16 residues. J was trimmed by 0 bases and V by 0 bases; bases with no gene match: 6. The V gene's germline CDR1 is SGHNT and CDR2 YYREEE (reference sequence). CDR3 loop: CASSLAGGGSSYEQYF. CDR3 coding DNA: TGTGCCAGCAGCTTGGCCGGTGGCGGGAGCTCCTACGAGCAGTACTTC.

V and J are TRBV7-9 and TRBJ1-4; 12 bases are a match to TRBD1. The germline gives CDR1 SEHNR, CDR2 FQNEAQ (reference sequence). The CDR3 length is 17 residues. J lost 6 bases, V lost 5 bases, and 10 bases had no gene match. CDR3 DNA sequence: TGTGCCAGCAGCAGAGGGACAGGGGGCCGGGGGGATGAAAAACTGTTTTTT. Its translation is CASSRGTGGRGDEKLFF.

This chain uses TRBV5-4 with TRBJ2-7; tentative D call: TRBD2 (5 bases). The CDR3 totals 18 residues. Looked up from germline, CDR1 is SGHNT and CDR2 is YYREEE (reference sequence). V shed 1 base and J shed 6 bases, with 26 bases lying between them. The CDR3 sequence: CASSLSDFRGIPLGEQYF. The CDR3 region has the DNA TGTGCCAGCAGCTTGTCGGATTTCCGGGGTATCCCCTTGGGCGAGCAGTACTTC.

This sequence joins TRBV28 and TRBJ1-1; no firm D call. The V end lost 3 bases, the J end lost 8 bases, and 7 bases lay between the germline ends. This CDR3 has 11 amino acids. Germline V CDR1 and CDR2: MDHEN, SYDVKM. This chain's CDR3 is CASSLRQEAFF. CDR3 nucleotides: TGTGCCAGCAGTTTGCGGCAGGAAGCTTTCTTT.